This T cell receptor beta chain was sequenced for a study of T cell repertoires in cytomegalovirus infection. A few counts support this clonotype. Its specificity is not known. This CDR3 is 14 amino acids long. CDR1 LGHDT and CDR2 YNNKEL come from the germline V gene (reference sequence). V was clipped by 1 base and J by 8 bases, with 12 bases between them. Each CDR3 protein is one row after TCRdb ran MiXCR on the reads. Counted here are a few hundred thousand distinct CDR3 sequences, under 35% occurring once; the ten biggest clones make up about 19%. Material: cultured PBMCs, obtained from culture after CMV antigen stimulation. J is TRBJ2-1 and V is TRBV3-1; the D gene is possibly TRBD2 (6 bases). This clonotype was obtained from a human donor in good health (CMV status not recorded). Some clones in this sample may be carry-over from other donors' samples. The CDR3 protein is CASSQGGTFDEQFF. The CDR3 bases are TGTGCCAGCAGCCAAGGCGGGACGTTCGATGAGCAGTTCTTC.